Listed below are T cell receptor beta chains from one sample, sequenced in a study of CD8+CD57+ T cells in acquired aplastic anemia. TCRdb analysed the reads with MiXCR anew, one entry per CDR3 protein. The table has about 240,000 distinct CDR3 sequences, more than 40% seen once. Input material: sorted CD4+, CD8+, or CD8+CD57+ T cells (not recorded which) from PBMCs. Receptors were obtained from a human donor with aplastic anemia. The CDR3 runs from the conserved cysteine through the conserved F or W. A D gene is named only where the DNA matches it firmly. Size tells how often a clone was seen (once, few, many) or the class of an expanded clone, and some rows leave it out.

v_gene: TRBV11-2
j_gene: TRBJ2-1
d_gene: .
abundance: many
CDR3aa: CASRRTAYNEQFF
CDR3nt: TGTGCCAGCCGCAGGACAGCCTACAATGAGCAGTTCTTC

v_gene: TRBV25-1
j_gene: TRBJ2-1
d_gene: .
abundance: .
CDR3aa: CASRYSGDNEQFF
CDR3nt: TGTGCCAGCAGATATTCTGGGGACAATGAGCAGTTCTTC

v_gene: TRBV7-9
j_gene: TRBJ2-4
d_gene: .
abundance: .
CDR3aa: CASSGQGKVGSAKNIQYF
CDR3nt: TGTGCCAGCAGCGGGCAGGGCAAAGTTGGTTCGGCCAAAAACATTCAGTACTTC

v_gene: TRBV9
j_gene: TRBJ2-2
d_gene: TRBD1
abundance: .
CDR3aa: CASSETGPGELFF
CDR3nt: TGTGCCAGCAGCGAGACAGGGCCCGGGGAGCTGTTTTTT

v_gene: TRBV9
j_gene: TRBJ1-5
d_gene: .
abundance: .
CDR3aa: CASSVGTNSNQPQHF
CDR3nt: TGTGCCAGCAGCGTAGGCACAAATAGCAATCAGCCCCAGCATTTT

v_gene: TRBV7-9
j_gene: TRBJ1-2
d_gene: .
abundance: once
CDR3aa: CASSSGGEGYTF
CDR3nt: TGTGCCAGCAGCTCCGGAGGGGAAGGCTACACCTTC

v_gene: TRBV2
j_gene: TRBJ2-3
d_gene: TRBD1
abundance: .
CDR3aa: CASRGQGAFDTQYF
CDR3nt: TGTGCCAGCAGGGGACAGGGGGCATTCGATACGCAGTATTTT

v_gene: TRBV30
j_gene: TRBJ2-7
d_gene: .
abundance: few
CDR3aa: CAWTPAGIGSEQYF
CDR3nt: TGTGCCTGGACCCCGGCGGGAATTGGATCCGAGCAGTACTTC

v_gene: TRBV10-3
j_gene: TRBJ2-5
d_gene: .
abundance: many
CDR3aa: CAISEVTADTQYF
CDR3nt: TGTGCCATCAGTGAGGTGACAGCGGACACCCAGTACTTC

v_gene: TRBV20-1
j_gene: TRBJ2-3
d_gene: .
abundance: many
CDR3aa: CSARAPLAVTDTQYF
CDR3nt: TGCAGTGCTAGGGCCCCCTTAGCGGTTACAGATACGCAGTATTTT

v_gene: TRBV7-9
j_gene: TRBJ2-1
d_gene: TRBD2
abundance: many
CDR3aa: CASSSTSGRTIYNEQFF
CDR3nt: TGTGCCAGCAGCTCGACTAGCGGGAGGACCATTTACAATGAGCAGTTCTTC

v_gene: TRBV9
j_gene: TRBJ2-7
d_gene: TRBD1
abundance: .
CDR3aa: CASSAGQGYSYEQYF
CDR3nt: TGTGCCAGCAGCGCGGGACAGGGATACTCCTACGAGCAGTACTTC

v_gene: TRBV7-2
j_gene: TRBJ1-5
d_gene: .
abundance: many
CDR3aa: CASSLGWTVRNQPQHF
CDR3nt: TGTGCCAGCAGCTTAGGATGGACAGTTAGGAATCAGCCCCAGCATTTT

v_gene: TRBV30
j_gene: TRBJ2-7
d_gene: .
abundance: .
CDR3aa: CAWSVGAYEQYF
CDR3nt: TGTGCCTGGAGTGTAGGCGCGTACGAGCAGTACTTC

v_gene: TRBV20-1
j_gene: TRBJ1-5
d_gene: .
abundance: .
CDR3aa: CSARDPPDSGQPQHF
CDR3nt: TGCAGTGCTAGAGATCCGCCCGACAGCGGTCAGCCCCAGCATTTT

v_gene: TRBV4-1
j_gene: TRBJ1-1
d_gene: .
abundance: few
CDR3aa: CASSRSRGTEAFF
CDR3nt: TGCGCCAGCAGCCGCTCGAGAGGCACTGAAGCTTTCTTT

v_gene: TRBV7-9
j_gene: TRBJ2-5
d_gene: .
abundance: .
CDR3aa: CASSIDGGIQETQYF
CDR3nt: TGTGCCAGCAGCATAGACGGAGGTATCCAAGAGACCCAGTACTTC

v_gene: TRBV20-1
j_gene: TRBJ2-7
d_gene: .
abundance: .
CDR3aa: CSARDSGTKPPEQYF
CDR3nt: TGCAGTGCTAGAGATTCCGGGACAAAACCTCCCGAGCAGTACTTC

v_gene: TRBV29-1
j_gene: TRBJ2-1
d_gene: TRBD2
abundance: many
CDR3aa: CSGTRYHHNEQFF
CDR3nt: TGCAGCGGGACTAGATATCACCACAATGAGCAGTTCTTC

v_gene: TRBV24-1
j_gene: TRBJ2-5
d_gene: .
abundance: many
CDR3aa: CATSDPEETQYF
CDR3nt: TGTGCCACCAGTGACCCGGAGGAGACCCAGTACTTC

v_gene: TRBV2
j_gene: TRBJ1-6
d_gene: .
abundance: .
CDR3aa: CASSEGGLVSPLHF
CDR3nt: TGTGCCAGCAGTGAAGGGGGCCTGGTTTCACCCCTCCACTTT

v_gene: TRBV6-5
j_gene: TRBJ1-6
d_gene: .
abundance: many
CDR3aa: CASTIRDGNSPLHF
CDR3nt: TGTGCCAGCACCATCCGGGACGGGAATTCACCCCTCCACTTT

v_gene: TRBV7-3
j_gene: TRBJ2-2
d_gene: .
abundance: many
CDR3aa: CASSLSAGELFF
CDR3nt: TGTGCCAGCAGCTTATCAGCCGGGGAGCTGTTTTTT

v_gene: TRBV4-2
j_gene: TRBJ2-7
d_gene: .
abundance: many
CDR3aa: CASSQDPTGSSYEQYF
CDR3nt: TGTGCCAGCAGCCAAGATCCAACAGGGAGCTCCTACGAGCAGTACTTC

v_gene: TRBV15
j_gene: TRBJ1-2
d_gene: TRBD1
abundance: .
CDR3aa: CATSRGTGGYGYTF
CDR3nt: TGTGCCACCAGCAGAGGGACAGGGGGGTATGGCTACACCTTC

v_gene: TRBV2
j_gene: TRBJ2-7
d_gene: TRBD2
abundance: once
CDR3aa: CASSSGRAREQYF
CDR3nt: TGTGCCAGCAGTAGCGGGAGGGCTCGCGAGCAGTACTTC

v_gene: TRBV10-1
j_gene: TRBJ2-1
d_gene: .
abundance: .
CDR3aa: CASSESIVSSYNEQFF
CDR3nt: TGCGCCAGCAGTGAGTCGATAGTATCCTCCTACAATGAGCAGTTCTTC

v_gene: TRBV6-5
j_gene: TRBJ2-2
d_gene: .
abundance: few
CDR3aa: CASSYEGVTGELFF
CDR3nt: TGTGCCAGCAGTTACGAGGGGGTCACCGGGGAGCTGTTTTTT

v_gene: TRBV5-1
j_gene: TRBJ2-2
d_gene: .
abundance: once
CDR3aa: CASSQKPGPRTGELFF
CDR3nt: TGCGCCAGCAGCCAGAAGCCGGGGCCGCGCACCGGGGAGCTGTTTTTT

v_gene: TRBV7-6
j_gene: TRBJ2-5
d_gene: .
abundance: many
CDR3aa: CASSLGNTKRTEQETQYF
CDR3nt: TGTGCCAGCAGCTTAGGCAATACAAAACGGACAGAGCAAGAGACCCAGTACTTC

v_gene: TRBV7-9
j_gene: TRBJ2-7
d_gene: .
abundance: many
CDR3aa: CASSPRQEYYEQYF
CDR3nt: TGTGCCAGCAGCCCGCGACAGGAGTACTACGAGCAGTACTTC

v_gene: TRBV10-1
j_gene: TRBJ2-1
d_gene: .
abundance: .
CDR3aa: CASSESVGGPYNEQFF
CDR3nt: TGCGCCAGCAGTGAGTCTGTGGGAGGCCCCTACAATGAGCAGTTCTTC

v_gene: TRBV27
j_gene: TRBJ1-1
d_gene: .
abundance: few
CDR3aa: CASSLRVSDTEAFF
CDR3nt: TGTGCCAGCAGTTTAAGGGTATCGGACACTGAAGCTTTCTTT

v_gene: TRBV4-1
j_gene: TRBJ2-1
d_gene: TRBD1
abundance: .
CDR3aa: CASSPTGTGFVETQFF
CDR3nt: TGTGCCAGCAGCCCCACCGGGACAGGGTTTGTAGAGACCCAGTTCTTC

v_gene: TRBV25-1
j_gene: TRBJ1-1
d_gene: .
abundance: .
CDR3aa: CASVLNTEAFF
CDR3nt: TGTGCCAGCGTCCTTAACACTGAAGCTTTCTTT

v_gene: TRBV15
j_gene: TRBJ2-7
d_gene: .
abundance: .
CDR3aa: CATSSLEGTSYEQYF
CDR3nt: TGTGCCACCAGCAGCTTAGAGGGGACCTCCTACGAGCAGTACTTC

v_gene: TRBV4-1
j_gene: TRBJ2-7
d_gene: TRBD1
abundance: many
CDR3aa: CASSHRQGSYEQYF
CDR3nt: TGCGCCAGCAGCCATCGACAGGGTAGCTACGAGCAGTACTTC

v_gene: TRBV9
j_gene: TRBJ1-2
d_gene: .
abundance: .
CDR3aa: CASSLSPKEDPGGYTF
CDR3nt: TGTGCCAGCAGCCTCTCTCCCAAGGAGGATCCGGGAGGCTACACCTTC

v_gene: TRBV7-6
j_gene: TRBJ1-5
d_gene: TRBD1
abundance: .
CDR3aa: CASSLRTGANQPQHF
CDR3nt: TGTGCCAGCAGCTTACGGACAGGGGCCAATCAGCCCCAGCATTTT

v_gene: TRBV4-3
j_gene: TRBJ1-1
d_gene: .
abundance: many
CDR3aa: CASSQAGHLRGATEAFF
CDR3nt: TGCGCCAGCAGCCAGGCGGGACACCTTAGGGGTGCCACTGAAGCTTTCTTT

v_gene: TRBV10-3
j_gene: TRBJ2-3
d_gene: .
abundance: .
CDR3aa: CAIRRADTQYF
CDR3nt: TGTGCCATCAGGCGGGCAGATACGCAGTATTTT

v_gene: TRBV5-5
j_gene: TRBJ2-7
d_gene: .
abundance: many
CDR3aa: CASSLRGAGDEQYF
CDR3nt: TGTGCCAGCAGCTTGAGAGGAGCAGGGGACGAGCAGTACTTC

v_gene: TRBV19
j_gene: TRBJ1-2
d_gene: .
abundance: .
CDR3aa: CASSIFGYTF
CDR3nt: TGTGCCAGTAGTATCTTTGGCTACACCTTC

v_gene: TRBV5-1
j_gene: TRBJ1-1
d_gene: .
abundance: .
CDR3aa: CASSVAPGGRGTEAFF
CDR3nt: TGCGCCAGCAGCGTAGCCCCGGGAGGTCGGGGAACCGAAGCTTTCTTT

v_gene: TRBV5-6
j_gene: TRBJ1-1
d_gene: TRBD1
abundance: .
CDR3aa: CASSLGQGGSTEAFF
CDR3nt: TGTGCCAGCAGCTTGGGACAGGGGGGTTCCACTGAAGCTTTCTTT

v_gene: TRBV7-2
j_gene: TRBJ2-7
d_gene: TRBD1
abundance: .
CDR3aa: CASSLTGQGANYEQYF
CDR3nt: TGTGCCAGCAGCTTAACAGGACAGGGGGCGAACTACGAGCAGTACTTC

v_gene: TRBV20-1
j_gene: TRBJ1-6
d_gene: .
abundance: .
CDR3aa: CSARDLSSYNSPLHF
CDR3nt: TGCAGTGCTAGAGATCTTTCCTCCTATAATTCACCCCTCCACTTT

v_gene: TRBV20-1
j_gene: TRBJ2-7
d_gene: .
abundance: once
CDR3aa: CSAKTRQVAYEQYF
CDR3nt: TGCAGTGCGAAGACCCGCCAGGTCGCCTACGAGCAGTACTTC

v_gene: TRBV10-3
j_gene: TRBJ1-4
d_gene: .
abundance: .
CDR3aa: CASSDARSNEKLFF
CDR3nt: TGTGCCAGCAGTGATGCTAGGAGCAACGAAAAACTGTTTTTT

v_gene: TRBV19
j_gene: TRBJ2-1
d_gene: .
abundance: many
CDR3aa: CASLESNSYNEQFF
CDR3nt: TGTGCCAGTCTCGAATCCAATTCCTACAATGAGCAGTTCTTC